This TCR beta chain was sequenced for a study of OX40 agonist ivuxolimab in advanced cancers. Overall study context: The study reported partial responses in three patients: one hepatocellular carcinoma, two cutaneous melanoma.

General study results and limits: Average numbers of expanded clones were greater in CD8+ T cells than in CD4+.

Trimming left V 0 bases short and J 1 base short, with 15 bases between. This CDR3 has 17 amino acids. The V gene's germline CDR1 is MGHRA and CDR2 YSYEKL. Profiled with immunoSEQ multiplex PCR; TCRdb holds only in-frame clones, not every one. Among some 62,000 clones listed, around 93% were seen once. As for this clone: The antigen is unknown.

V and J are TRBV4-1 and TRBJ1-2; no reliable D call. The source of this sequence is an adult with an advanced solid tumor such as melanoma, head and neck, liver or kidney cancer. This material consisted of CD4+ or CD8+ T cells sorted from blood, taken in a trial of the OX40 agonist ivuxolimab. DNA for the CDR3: TGCGCCAGCAGCCAAGACGTAGGAACAAGGAGTAACTATGGCTACACCTTC. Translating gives CASSQDVGTRSNYGYTF.